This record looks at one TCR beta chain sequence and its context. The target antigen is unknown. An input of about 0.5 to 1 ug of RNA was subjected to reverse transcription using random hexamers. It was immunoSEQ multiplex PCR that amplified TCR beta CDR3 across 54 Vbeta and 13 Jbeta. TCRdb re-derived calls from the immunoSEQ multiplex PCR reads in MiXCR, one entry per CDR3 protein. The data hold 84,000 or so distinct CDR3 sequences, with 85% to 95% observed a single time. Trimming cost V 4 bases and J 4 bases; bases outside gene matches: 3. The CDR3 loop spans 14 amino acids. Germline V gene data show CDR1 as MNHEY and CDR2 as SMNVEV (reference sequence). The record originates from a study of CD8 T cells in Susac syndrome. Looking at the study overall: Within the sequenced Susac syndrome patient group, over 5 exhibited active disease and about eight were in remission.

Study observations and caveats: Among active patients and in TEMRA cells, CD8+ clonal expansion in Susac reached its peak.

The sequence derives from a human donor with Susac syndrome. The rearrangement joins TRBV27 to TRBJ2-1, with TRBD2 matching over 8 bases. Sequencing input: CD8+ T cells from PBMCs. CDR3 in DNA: TGTGCCAGCAGTTCCCAGCGGGGGTACAATGAGCAGTTCTTC. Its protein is CASSSQRGYNEQFF.